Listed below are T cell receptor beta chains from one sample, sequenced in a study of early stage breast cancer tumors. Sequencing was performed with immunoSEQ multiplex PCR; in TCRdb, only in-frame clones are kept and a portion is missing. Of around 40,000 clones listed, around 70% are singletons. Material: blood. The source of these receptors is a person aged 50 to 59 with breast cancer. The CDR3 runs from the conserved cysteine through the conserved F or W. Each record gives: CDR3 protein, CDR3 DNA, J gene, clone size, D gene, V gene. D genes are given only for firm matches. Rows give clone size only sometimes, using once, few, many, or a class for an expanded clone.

CDR3aa: CAWSGTGGNQPQHF; CDR3nt: TGTGCCTGGAGTGGGACAGGGGGCAATCAGCCCCAGCATTTT; j_gene: TRBJ1-5; abundance: few; d_gene: TRBD1; v_gene: TRBV30
CDR3aa: CASSEGARNNSPLHF; CDR3nt: TGCGCCAGCAGCGAGGGGGCGCGGAATAATTCACCCCTCCACTTT; j_gene: TRBJ1-6; abundance: .; d_gene: TRBD1; v_gene: TRBV5-1
CDR3aa: CASSDSSGGAYRTQYF; CDR3nt: TGCGCCAGCAGTGACTCTAGCGGGGGGGCGTATCGTACGCAGTATTTT; j_gene: TRBJ2-3; abundance: .; d_gene: TRBD2; v_gene: TRBV10-1
CDR3aa: CASSYIRAGGSEQFF; CDR3nt: TGTGCCAGCAGCTATATAAGAGCGGGGGGGAGTGAGCAGTTCTTC; j_gene: TRBJ2-1; abundance: .; d_gene: TRBD2; v_gene: TRBV28
CDR3aa: CASRYGRAGEQFF; CDR3nt: TGTGCCAGCAGATACGGACGGGCAGGGGAGCAGTTCTTC; j_gene: TRBJ2-1; abundance: .; d_gene: .; v_gene: TRBV2
CDR3aa: CASSLGTSGDTQYF; CDR3nt: TGTGCCAGCAGCTTAGGCACTAGTGGAGATACGCAGTATTTT; j_gene: TRBJ2-3; abundance: .; d_gene: .; v_gene: TRBV7-2
CDR3aa: CASRMEGYSNQPQHF; CDR3nt: TGTGCCAGCAGGATGGAGGGCTATAGCAATCAGCCCCAGCATTTT; j_gene: TRBJ1-5; abundance: .; d_gene: .; v_gene: TRBV27
CDR3aa: CGGHSGTGYTF; CDR3nt: TGTGGAGGGCATTCCGGAACAGGCTACACCTTC; j_gene: TRBJ1-2; abundance: .; d_gene: .; v_gene: TRBV30
CDR3aa: CASSIGTSGSTDTQYF; CDR3nt: TGCGCCAGCAGCATCGGGACTAGCGGGAGCACAGATACGCAGTATTTT; j_gene: TRBJ2-3; abundance: .; d_gene: TRBD2; v_gene: TRBV5-1
CDR3aa: CASQGAGRGNTEAFF; CDR3nt: TGTGCCAGCCAAGGGGCAGGGAGGGGGAACACTGAAGCTTTCTTT; j_gene: TRBJ1-1; abundance: .; d_gene: .; v_gene: TRBV19
CDR3aa: CASSLVTGGLEQYF; CDR3nt: TGTGCCAGCAGCTTAGTGACAGGGGGCTTGGAGCAGTACTTC; j_gene: TRBJ2-7; abundance: .; d_gene: TRBD1; v_gene: TRBV7-9
CDR3aa: CASSFHGNANTGELFF; CDR3nt: TGTGCCAGCAGCTTCCACGGGAACGCGAACACCGGGGAGCTGTTTTTT; j_gene: TRBJ2-2; abundance: once; d_gene: .; v_gene: TRBV7-8
CDR3aa: CASSFLGLAGTDTQYF; CDR3nt: TGTGCCAGCAGCTTCCTGGGACTAGCGGGCACAGATACGCAGTATTTT; j_gene: TRBJ2-3; abundance: .; d_gene: TRBD2; v_gene: TRBV7-9
CDR3aa: CASNAKGQLNYGYTF; CDR3nt: TGTGCCAGTAATGCGAAGGGACAGTTAAACTATGGCTACACCTTC; j_gene: TRBJ1-2; abundance: .; d_gene: TRBD1; v_gene: TRBV19
CDR3aa: CASSLGTGGFLNEQFF; CDR3nt: TGTGCCAGCAGCCTCGGGACAGGGGGCTTTTTGAATGAGCAGTTCTTC; j_gene: TRBJ2-1; abundance: .; d_gene: TRBD1; v_gene: TRBV7-2
CDR3aa: CASSELAGGRLETQYF; CDR3nt: TGTGCCAGCAGCGAACTAGCGGGAGGGCGATTGGAGACCCAGTACTTC; j_gene: TRBJ2-5; abundance: few; d_gene: TRBD2; v_gene: TRBV9
CDR3aa: CASSTKAGTDTQYF; CDR3nt: TGTGCCAGCAGTACCAAAGCGGGCACAGATACGCAGTATTTT; j_gene: TRBJ2-3; abundance: .; d_gene: .; v_gene: TRBV28
CDR3aa: CASSFSSAGGEPQHF; CDR3nt: TGTGCCAGCAGTTTTTCTTCTGCGGGGGGGGAGCCCCAGCATTTT; j_gene: TRBJ1-5; abundance: .; d_gene: .; v_gene: TRBV27
CDR3aa: CAIRGDQGAETQYF; CDR3nt: TGTGCCATCAGGGGGGACCAGGGGGCAGAGACCCAGTACTTC; j_gene: TRBJ2-5; abundance: .; d_gene: TRBD1; v_gene: TRBV10-3
CDR3aa: CASSLDGANYGYTF; CDR3nt: TGTGCCAGCAGCTTAGACGGAGCTAACTATGGCTACACCTTC; j_gene: TRBJ1-2; abundance: once; d_gene: .; v_gene: TRBV7-2
CDR3aa: CASRDRQETQYF; CDR3nt: TGTGCCAGCAGGGACAGACAAGAGACCCAGTACTTC; j_gene: TRBJ2-5; abundance: .; d_gene: .; v_gene: TRBV6-5
CDR3aa: CASSFRTGEKGGYTF; CDR3nt: TGTGCCAGTAGTTTCCGGACAGGGGAAAAAGGTGGCTACACCTTC; j_gene: TRBJ1-2; abundance: .; d_gene: TRBD1; v_gene: TRBV19
CDR3aa: CASSLEDQVPNYGYTF; CDR3nt: TGTGCCAGCAGCTTAGAGGATCAGGTCCCTAACTATGGCTACACCTTC; j_gene: TRBJ1-2; abundance: .; d_gene: .; v_gene: TRBV13
CDR3aa: CASSPRSYEQYF; CDR3nt: TGTGCCAGCAGCCCCCGCTCCTACGAGCAGTACTTC; j_gene: TRBJ2-7; abundance: few; d_gene: .; v_gene: TRBV14
CDR3aa: CASSLRGAGGYQETQYF; CDR3nt: TGCGCCAGCAGCCTCCGAGGGGCAGGGGGGTACCAAGAGACCCAGTACTTC; j_gene: TRBJ2-5; abundance: .; d_gene: .; v_gene: TRBV4-1
CDR3aa: CASSPSSGASPLHF; CDR3nt: TGTGCCAGCAGCCCGTCGTCAGGGGCTTCACCCCTCCACTTT; j_gene: TRBJ1-6; abundance: .; d_gene: .; v_gene: TRBV9
CDR3aa: CASSPSAGWTEAFF; CDR3nt: TGTGCCAGCAGTCCCTCGGCAGGGTGGACTGAAGCTTTCTTT; j_gene: TRBJ1-1; abundance: .; d_gene: .; v_gene: TRBV6-5
CDR3aa: CASSLAWEGTDTQYF; CDR3nt: TGTGCCAGCAGCTTAGCATGGGAGGGAACAGATACGCAGTATTTT; j_gene: TRBJ2-3; abundance: .; d_gene: TRBD2; v_gene: TRBV7-2